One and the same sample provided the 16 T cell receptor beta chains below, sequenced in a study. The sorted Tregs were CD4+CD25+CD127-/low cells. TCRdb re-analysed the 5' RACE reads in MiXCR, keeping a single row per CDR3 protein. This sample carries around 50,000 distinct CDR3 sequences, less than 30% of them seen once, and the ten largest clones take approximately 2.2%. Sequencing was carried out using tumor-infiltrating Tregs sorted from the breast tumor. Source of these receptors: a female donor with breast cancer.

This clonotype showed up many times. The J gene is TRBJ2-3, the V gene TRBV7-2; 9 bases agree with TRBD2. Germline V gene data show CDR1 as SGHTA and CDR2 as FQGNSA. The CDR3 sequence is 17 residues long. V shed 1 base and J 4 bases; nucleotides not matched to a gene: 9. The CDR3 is CASSLVGAGGAADTQYF. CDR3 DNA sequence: TGTGCCAGCAGCTTAGTTGGGGCGGGGGGGGCCGCAGATACGCAGTATTTT.

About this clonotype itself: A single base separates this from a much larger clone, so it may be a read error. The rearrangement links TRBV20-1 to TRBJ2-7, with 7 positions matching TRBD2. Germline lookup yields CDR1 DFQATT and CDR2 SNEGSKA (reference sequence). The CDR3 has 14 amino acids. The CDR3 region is CGARGRLAHYEQYF. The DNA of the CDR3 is TGCGGTGCTAGAGGCCGACTAGCCCACTACGAGCAGTACTTC.

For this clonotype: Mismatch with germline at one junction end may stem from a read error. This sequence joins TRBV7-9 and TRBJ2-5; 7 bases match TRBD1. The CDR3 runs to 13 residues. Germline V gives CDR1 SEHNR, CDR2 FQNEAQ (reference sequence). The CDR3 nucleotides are TGTGCCAGCAGCGTGACAGGGCTAGAGGCCCAGTACTTC. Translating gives CASSVTGLEAQYF.

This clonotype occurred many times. The CDR3 region is CSAWDQETQYF. The CDR3 DNA sequence: TGCAGTGCTTGGGATCAAGAGACCCAGTACTTC. This chain joins TRBV20-1 and TRBJ2-5; D gene unclear. The V gene's germline CDR1 is DFQATT and CDR2 SNEGSKA (reference sequence). The V end lost 5 bases, the J end lost 2 bases, and 6 bases lay between the germline ends. The CDR3 has 11 amino acids.

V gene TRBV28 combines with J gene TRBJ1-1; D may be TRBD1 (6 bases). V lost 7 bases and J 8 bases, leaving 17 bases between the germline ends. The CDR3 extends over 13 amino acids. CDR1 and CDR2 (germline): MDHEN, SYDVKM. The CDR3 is CASTTSRGNEAFF. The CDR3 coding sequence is TGTGCCAGCACTACATCGAGGGGGAACGAAGCTTTCTTT.

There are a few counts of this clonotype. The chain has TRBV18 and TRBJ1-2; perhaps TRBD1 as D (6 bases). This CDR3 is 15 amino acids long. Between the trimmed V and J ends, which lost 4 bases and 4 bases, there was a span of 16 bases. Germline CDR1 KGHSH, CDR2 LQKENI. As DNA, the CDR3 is TGTGCCAGCTCACAAGACCGGGACACTTCCTATGGCTACACCTTC. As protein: CASSQDRDTSYGYTF.

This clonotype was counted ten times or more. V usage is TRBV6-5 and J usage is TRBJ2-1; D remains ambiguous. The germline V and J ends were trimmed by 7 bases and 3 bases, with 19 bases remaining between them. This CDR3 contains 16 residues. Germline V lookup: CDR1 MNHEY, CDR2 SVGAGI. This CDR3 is CASTRSLGSLYNEQFF. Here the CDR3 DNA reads TGTGCCAGCACTCGATCCTTGGGTAGTCTCTACAATGAGCAGTTCTTC.

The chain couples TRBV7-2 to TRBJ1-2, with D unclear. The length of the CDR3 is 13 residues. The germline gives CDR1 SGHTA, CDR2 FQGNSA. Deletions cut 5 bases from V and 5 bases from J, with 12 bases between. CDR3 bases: TGTGCCAGCAGCGGTGACCGAAGGTATGGCTACACCTTC. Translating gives CASSGDRRYGYTF. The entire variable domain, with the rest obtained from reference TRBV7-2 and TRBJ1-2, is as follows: GAGVSQSPSNKVTEKGKDVELRCDPISGHTALYWYRQSLGQGLEFLIYFQGNSAPDKSGLPSDRFSAERTGGSVSTLTIQRTQQEDSAVYLCASSGDRRYGYTFGSGTRLTVV.

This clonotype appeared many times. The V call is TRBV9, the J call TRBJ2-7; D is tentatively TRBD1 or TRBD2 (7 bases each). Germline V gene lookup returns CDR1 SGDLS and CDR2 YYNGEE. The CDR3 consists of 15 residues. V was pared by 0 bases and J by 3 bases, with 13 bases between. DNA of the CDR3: TGTGCCAGCAGCGTAGCTCCAGGGGGGGACTACGAGCAGTACTTC. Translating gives CASSVAPGGDYEQYF.

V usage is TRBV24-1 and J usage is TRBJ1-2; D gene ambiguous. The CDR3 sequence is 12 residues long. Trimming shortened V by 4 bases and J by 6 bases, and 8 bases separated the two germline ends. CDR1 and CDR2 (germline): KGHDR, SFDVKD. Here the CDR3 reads CATSEVGDGYTF. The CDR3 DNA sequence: TGTGCCACCAGTGAAGTGGGCGATGGCTACACCTTC.

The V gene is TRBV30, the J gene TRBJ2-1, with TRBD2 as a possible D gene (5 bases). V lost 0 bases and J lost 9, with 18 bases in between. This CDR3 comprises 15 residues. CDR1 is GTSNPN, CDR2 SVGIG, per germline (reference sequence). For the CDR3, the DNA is TGTGCCTGGAGTGTAGGAGGCAGAGTTAAAAGTGAGCAGTTCTTC. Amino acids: CAWSVGGRVKSEQFF.

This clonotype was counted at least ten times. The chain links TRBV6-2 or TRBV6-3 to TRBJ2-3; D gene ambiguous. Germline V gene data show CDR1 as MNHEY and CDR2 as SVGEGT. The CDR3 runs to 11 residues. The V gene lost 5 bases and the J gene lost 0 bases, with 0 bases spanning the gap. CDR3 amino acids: CASSSTDTQYF. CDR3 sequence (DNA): TGTGCCAGCAGTAGCACAGATACGCAGTATTTT.

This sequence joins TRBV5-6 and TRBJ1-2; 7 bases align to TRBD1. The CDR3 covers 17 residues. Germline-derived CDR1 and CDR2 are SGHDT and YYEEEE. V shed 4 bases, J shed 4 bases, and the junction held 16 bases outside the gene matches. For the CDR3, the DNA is TGTGCCAGCAGCATAGACAGGGAACAACTCCGGGGCTATGGCTACACCTTC. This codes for CASSIDREQLRGYGYTF.

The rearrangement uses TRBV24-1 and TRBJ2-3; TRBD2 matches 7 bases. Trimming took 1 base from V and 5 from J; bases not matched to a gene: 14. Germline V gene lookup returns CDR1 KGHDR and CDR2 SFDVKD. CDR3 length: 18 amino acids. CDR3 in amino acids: CATSDFSGRSGGGDTQYF. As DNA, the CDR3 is TGTGCCACCAGTGATTTCTCTGGGAGGAGCGGCGGGGGAGATACGCAGTATTTT.

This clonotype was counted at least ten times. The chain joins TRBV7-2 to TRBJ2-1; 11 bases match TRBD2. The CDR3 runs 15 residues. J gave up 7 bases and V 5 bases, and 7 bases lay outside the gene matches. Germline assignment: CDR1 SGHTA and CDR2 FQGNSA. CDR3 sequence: CASSPGASGRNEQFF. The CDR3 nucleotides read TGTGCCAGCAGCCCCGGTGCTAGCGGGAGGAATGAGCAGTTCTTC.

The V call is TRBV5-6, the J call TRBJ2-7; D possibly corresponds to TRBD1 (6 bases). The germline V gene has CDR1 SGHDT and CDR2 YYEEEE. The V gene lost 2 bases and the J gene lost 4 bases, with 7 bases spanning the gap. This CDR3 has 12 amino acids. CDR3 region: CASSFTGYEQYF. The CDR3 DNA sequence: TGTGCCAGCAGCTTTACAGGGTACGAGCAGTACTTC.